What follows are 11 T cell receptor beta chains derived from one specimen sequenced in a study of cytomegalovirus exposure and HLA in healthy donors. It was with 60 Vbeta and 13 Jbeta primers that the PCR ran. Assay used: immunoSEQ multiplex PCR; TCRdb lists only in-frame clones, some missing. Among fewer than 150,000 clones listed, over 60% were seen once. Sample: PBMCs. The receptors shown here come from a man aged 18 to 29 in good health and CMV-seropositive.

This clone was detected only a few times. The chain carries TRBV6-1 and TRBJ2-5, with a tentative D call TRBD2 (7 bases). The V end lost 6 bases, the J end lost 5 bases, and 16 bases lay between the germline ends. This CDR3 region has 14 residues. CDR1 and CDR2 from the germline V gene are MNHNS and SASEGT. This CDR3 is CASRRGGQMETQYF. DNA of the CDR3: TGTGCCAGCAGGAGGGGGGGACAAATGGAGACCCAGTACTTC.

CDR3 in DNA: TGTGCCAGCAGCTTACGGGGTCCAGATACGCAGTATTTT. Its protein is CASSLRGPDTQYF. The V call is TRBV7-9, the J call TRBJ2-3; perhaps TRBD2 as D (5 bases). Looked up from germline, CDR1 is SEHNR and CDR2 is FQNEAQ (reference sequence). Trimming took off 2 bases at V and 4 bases at J, with 7 bases between the two ends. The CDR3 is 13 residues long.

This clone appeared a single time. V is TRBV5-6 and J is TRBJ1-2; TRBD1 aligns across 10 bases. This CDR3 has 14 amino acids. Germline trimming cut 4 bases from V and 5 bases from J; bases unmatched to any gene: 5. Germline lookup yields CDR1 SGHDT and CDR2 YYEEEE. The CDR3 here is CASSPDRGGYGYTF. CDR3 DNA sequence: TGTGCCAGCAGCCCGGACAGGGGGGGATATGGCTACACCTTC. Variable domain in full (rest from reference TRBV5-6 and TRBJ1-2): DAGVTQSPTHLIKTRGQQVTLRCSPKSGHDTVSWYQQALGQGPQFIFQYYEEEERQRGNFPDRFSGHQFPNYSSELNVNALLLGDSALYLCASSPDRGGYGYTFGSGTRLTVV.

The rearrangement links TRBV19 to TRBJ2-1; TRBD2 agrees at 8 bases. V gave up 5 bases and J gave up 8 bases; unmatched junction bases: 5. CDR3 length: 13 residues. Germline values: CDR1 LNHDA, CDR2 SQIVND (reference sequence). CDR3: CASSSGGRYEQFF. CDR3 nucleotides: TGTGCCAGTAGTTCGGGGGGGCGGTATGAGCAGTTCTTC.

The chain links TRBV28 to TRBJ2-2; maybe TRBD1 (6 bases). There are 14 residues in the CDR3. Germline loops: CDR1 MDHEN, CDR2 SYDVKM. The V and J ends lost 5 bases and 1 base respectively, with 8 bases between them. In nucleotides, the CDR3 is TGTGCCAGCAGTCAGGACAGGAACACCGGGGAGCTGTTTTTT. Translation: CASSQDRNTGELFF.

This chain links TRBV19 with TRBJ2-1; TRBD2 matches at 10 bases. The ends lost 5 bases at V and 4 bases at J; junction bases unmatched: 5. Germline values: CDR1 LNHDA, CDR2 SQIVND (reference sequence). This CDR3 is 15 amino acids long. CDR3 nucleotide sequence: TGTGCCAGTAGTGTCGGGACTAGCGCGTACAATGAGCAGTTCTTC. Translation gives CASSVGTSAYNEQFF. Based on the CDR3 plus reference TRBV19 and TRBJ2-1, the full variable domain is DGGITQSPKYLFRKEGQNVTLSCEQNLNHDAMYWYRQDPGQGLRLIYYSQIVNDFQKGDIAEGYSVSREKKESFPLTVTSAQKNPTAFYLCASSVGTSAYNEQFFGPGTRLTVL.

This clone has more than one count but fewer than ten. This chain uses TRBV6-9 with TRBJ1-4; possibly TRBD1 for D (5 bases). Deletions cut 4 bases from V and 8 bases from J, with 17 bases between. CDR1 and CDR2 from the germline V gene are MNHGY and SVAAGI. The CDR3 totals 15 residues. The CDR3: CASSSLGGVGEKLFF. The CDR3 DNA follows: TGTGCCAGCAGTTCCCTGGGGGGGGTAGGGGAAAAACTGTTTTTT.

The table lists this clone with a count of one. The chain combines TRBV2 with TRBJ2-1, with TRBD1 matching 10 bases. V gave up 6 bases and J gave up 3 bases; unmatched junction bases: 8. The germline gives CDR1 SNHLY, CDR2 FYNNEI. CDR3 size: 16 residues. CDR3 sequence: CASRRTGGANYNEQFF. The CDR3, as DNA: TGTGCCAGCAGGCGGACAGGGGGTGCTAACTACAATGAGCAGTTCTTC. Drawing the rest from reference TRBV2 and TRBJ2-1, the complete variable domain is EPEVTQTPSHQVTQMGQEVILRCVPISNHLYFYWYRQILGQKVEFLVSFYNNEISEKSEIFDDQFSVERPDGSNFTLKIRSTKLEDSAMYFCASRRTGGANYNEQFFGPGTRLTVL.

V usage is TRBV18 and J usage is TRBJ1-1, with TRBD1 identical over 11 bases. This CDR3 spans 17 amino acids. V gave up 2 bases and J gave up 5 bases; unmatched junction bases: 10. Germline lookup yields CDR1 KGHSH and CDR2 LQKENI. The CDR3 DNA reads as TGTGCCAGCTCACCAGTATCGGGACAGGGGGAGAGAACTGAAGCTTTCTTT. Its protein product is CASSPVSGQGERTEAFF.

This chain links TRBV30 with TRBJ1-1, with D uncertain. Germline CDR1 and CDR2: GTSNPN and SVGIG (reference sequence). The germline V and J ends were trimmed by 4 bases and 0 bases, with 6 bases remaining between them. The CDR3 spans 12 residues. The CDR3 protein is CAWTRMNTEAFF. The CDR3 DNA sequence: TGTGCCTGGACTCGTATGAACACTGAAGCTTTCTTT.

The genes are TRBV7-3 and TRBJ2-5; D may be TRBD2 (6 bases). The germline V and J ends were trimmed by 5 bases and 4 bases, with 20 bases remaining between them. The germline CDR1 and CDR2 sequences are SGHTA and FQGTGA. This CDR3 has 16 residues. CDR3 region: CASSPTGTAGGETQYF. Written as DNA, the CDR3 is TGTGCCAGCAGCCCAACGGGTACGGCCGGGGGAGAGACCCAGTACTTC.